This TCR beta chain is drawn from a study of T cells in Graves' hyperthyroidism and ophthalmopathy. Study-level background: Peripheral blood was obtained at initial diagnosis, preceding any treatment. General study findings and limits: Blood held most thyroid clonotypes expanded above 0.001 frequency. A model using 13 V-J features told ophthalmopathy apart from stable hyperthyroidism.

The V end was cut by 3 bases, the J end by 5 bases, with 7 bases between. CDR3 size: 12 residues. Per the germline V gene, CDR1 is LGHDT and CDR2 is YNNKEL (reference sequence). From RNA transcripts, TCR beta CDR3 regions were amplified. First-round RT-PCR with HTBI primers amplified the TCR CDR3 region. TCRdb analysed the multiplex PCR reads with MiXCR anew, one entry per CDR3 protein. The sample has about 350,000 distinct CDR3 sequences, about 15% seen once. This clonotype was seen a few times. The antigen is not known. Exclusion of a patient resulted from uncontrolled infection, other autoimmune disease, pregnancy or lactation.

This TCR came from a woman aged 25 to 45 with Graves' hyperthyroidism. The sequenced sample was blood. This chain connects TRBV3-1 to TRBJ2-5; no firm D call. The CDR3 coding sequence is TGTGCCAGCAGCCAGCCCAAGGAGACCCAGTACTTC. Its protein is CASSQPKETQYF.